Judged by abundance, the clone carrying this T cell receptor (beta chain) is medium-sized. Its specificity is not known. The TRBV12-4/TRBJ1-2 clonotypes were amplified using barcode primers with ligated adaptors. MiXCR, run by TCRdb on the multiplex PCR reads, gives a single entry per CDR3 protein. The sample holds about 2,400 distinct CDR3 sequences; about 2.6% are singletons and the top ten take about 10%. Treg sorting used a CD4+CD25+CD127-/low gate. Points from the study as a whole: In terms of TCR gene usage, tumor memory CD4+ T cells clustered together with blood and lymph node memory CD4+ cells, as well as with lymph node naive CD4+ cells. About 13% of tumor Treg sequences matched naive CD4+ cells.

The CDR3 contains 13 residues. V was pared by 6 bases and J by 4 bases, with 12 bases between. The sequence came from a female donor with breast cancer. The sequenced material came from tumor-infiltrating Tregs sorted from the breast tumor. The chain is built from TRBV12-3 or TRBV12-4 and TRBJ1-2, with unresolved D. As DNA, the CDR3 is TGTGCCAGCAGCCCCAAGGGAAGCTATGGCTACACCTTC. Its protein product is CASSPKGSYGYTF.